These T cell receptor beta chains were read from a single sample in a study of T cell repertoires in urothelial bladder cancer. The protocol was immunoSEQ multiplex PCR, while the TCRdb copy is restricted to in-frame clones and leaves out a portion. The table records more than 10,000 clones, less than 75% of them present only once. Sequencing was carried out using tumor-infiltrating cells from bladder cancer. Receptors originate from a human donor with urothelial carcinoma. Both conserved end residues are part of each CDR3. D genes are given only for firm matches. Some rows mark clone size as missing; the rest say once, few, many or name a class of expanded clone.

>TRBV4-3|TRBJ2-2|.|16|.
TGCGCCAGCAGCCAAGATCGGCAGGAGAGCACCGGGGAGCTGTTTTTT
CASSQDRQESTGELFF
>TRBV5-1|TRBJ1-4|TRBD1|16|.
TGCGCCAGCAGCTTGGGTACAGGGGCGACTAATGAAAAACTGTTTTTT
CASSLGTGATNEKLFF
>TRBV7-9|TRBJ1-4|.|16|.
TGTGCCAGCAGCTTTGGAGGGCGCGGGTCTAATGAAAAACTGTTTTTT
CASSFGGRGSNEKLFF
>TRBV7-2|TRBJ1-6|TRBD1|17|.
TGTGCCAGCAGCTTAGGGCTCCGGGACAGGGCCAGTTCACCCCTCCACTTT
CASSLGLRDRASSPLHF
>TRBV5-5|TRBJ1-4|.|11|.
TGTGCCAGCAGCTTCAATGAAAAACTGTTTTTT
CASSFNEKLFF
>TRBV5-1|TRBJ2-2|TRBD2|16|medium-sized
TGCGCCAGCAGCCGACTAGCGGGGGGGCCCAGCGGGGAGCTGTTTTTT
CASSRLAGGPSGELFF
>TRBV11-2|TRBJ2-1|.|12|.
TGTGCCAGCAGCTTTGGGCAGTCTGAGCAGTTCTTC
CASSFGQSEQFF
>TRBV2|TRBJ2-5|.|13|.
TGTGCCAGCAGTGGGACAGTCCAAGAGACCCAGTACTTC
CASSGTVQETQYF
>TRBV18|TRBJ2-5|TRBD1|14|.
TGTGCCAGCTCACCACCGACAGGGCAAGAGACCCAGTACTTC
CASSPPTGQETQYF
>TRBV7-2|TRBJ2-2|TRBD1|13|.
TGTGCCAGCAGGCCAGGGGGCACCGGGGAGCTGTTTTTT
CASRPGGTGELFF
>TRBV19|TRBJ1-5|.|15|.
TGTGCCAGTAGGGCCGGAGGGGCACAGAATCAGCCCCAGCATTTT
CASRAGGAQNQPQHF
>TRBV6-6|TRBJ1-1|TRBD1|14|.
TGTGCCAGCAGTGCATCCAGGGGACAGACTGAAGCTTTCTTT
CASSASRGQTEAFF
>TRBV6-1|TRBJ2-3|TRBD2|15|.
TGTGCCAGCAACAGCGGGGGGCTCAGCACAGATACGCAGTATTTT
CASNSGGLSTDTQYF
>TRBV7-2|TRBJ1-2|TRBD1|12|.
TGTGCCAGCAGCGGGACAGACCATGGCTACACCTTC
CASSGTDHGYTF
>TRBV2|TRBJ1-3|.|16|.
TGTGCCAGCACCTTGAGTCGCCTTGCCTCTGGAAACACCATATATTTT
CASTLSRLASGNTIYF
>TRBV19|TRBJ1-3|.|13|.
TGTGCCAGTAGACCCAGCTCTGGAAACACCATATATTTT
CASRPSSGNTIYF
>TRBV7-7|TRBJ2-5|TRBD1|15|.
TGTGCTAGCAGCCTCTCAGGGGGTTTCGGAGAGACCCAGTACTTC
CASSLSGGFGETQYF
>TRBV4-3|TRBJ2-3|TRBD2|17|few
TGCGCCAGCAGCCAAGAGTGGAGCGGGGGAGGCACAGATACGCAGTATTTT
CASSQEWSGGGTDTQYF
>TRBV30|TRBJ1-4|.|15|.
TGTGCCTGGAGTGCCTACCGGGGCTTTGGGGAAAAACTGTTTTTT
CAWSAYRGFGEKLFF
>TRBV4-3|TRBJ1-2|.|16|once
TGCGCCAGCAGCCAAGAGGGCCGGAGGGGAAGCTATGGCTACACCTTC
CASSQEGRRGSYGYTF
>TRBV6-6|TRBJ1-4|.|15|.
TGTGCCAGCAGTTACTCAGGGATACCTAATGAAAAACTGTTTTTT
CASSYSGIPNEKLFF
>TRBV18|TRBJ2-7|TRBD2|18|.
TGTGCCAGCTCACCCCTTAGTAGCGGGGGGGCCTCGTCCTACGAGCAGTACTTC
CASSPLSSGGASSYEQYF
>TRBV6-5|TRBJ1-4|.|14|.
TGTGCCAGCAGAGGCGGCTGGGCTAATGAAAAACTGTTTTTT
CASRGGWANEKLFF
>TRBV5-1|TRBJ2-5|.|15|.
TGCGCCAGCAGCTTGCTTCCAGGTTCGGGGGAGACCCAGTACTTC
CASSLLPGSGETQYF
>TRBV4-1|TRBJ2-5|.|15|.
TGCGCCAGCAGCCAAGATTACAGGACGTTAGAGACCCAGTACTTC
CASSQDYRTLETQYF
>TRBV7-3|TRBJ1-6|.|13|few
TGTGCCAGCAGCTCAGGGTGGAATTCACCCCTCCACTTT
CASSSGWNSPLHF
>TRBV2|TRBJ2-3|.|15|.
TGTGCCAGCAGTGATGGGCGGGGATACACAGATACGCAGTATTTT
CASSDGRGYTDTQYF
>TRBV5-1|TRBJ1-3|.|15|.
TGCGCCAGCAGCTGGCAGGGGCTCCCTGGAAACACCATATATTTT
CASSWQGLPGNTIYF
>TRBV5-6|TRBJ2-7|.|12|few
TGTGCCAGCAGCTTGGCTACCTACGAGCAGTACTTC
CASSLATYEQYF
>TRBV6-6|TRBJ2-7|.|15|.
TGTGCCAGCAGTTACGCGGGACAGTCTATTCACGAGCAGTACTTC
CASSYAGQSIHEQYF
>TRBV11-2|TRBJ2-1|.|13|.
TGTGCCAGCAGCTTAGGGGGGTACAATGAGCAGTTCTTC
CASSLGGYNEQFF
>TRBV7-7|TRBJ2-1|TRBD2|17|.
TGTGCCAGCAGCCGCGGTAGCGGGGGGGCCAGCGGCAATGAGCAGTTCTTC
CASSRGSGGASGNEQFF
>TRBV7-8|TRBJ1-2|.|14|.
TGTGCCAGCAGCTTGTTAGGGCCTAACTATGGCTACACCTTC
CASSLLGPNYGYTF
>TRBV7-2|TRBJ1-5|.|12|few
TGTGCCAGCAGCTTAGACAATCAGCCCCAGCATTTT
CASSLDNQPQHF
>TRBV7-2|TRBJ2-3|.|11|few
TGTGCCAGCAGCTACACAGATACGCAGTATTTT
CASSYTDTQYF
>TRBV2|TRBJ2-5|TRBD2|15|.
TGTGCCAGCAGTCTAGCGGGGGTGCGTGAGGAGACCCAGTACTTC
CASSLAGVREETQYF
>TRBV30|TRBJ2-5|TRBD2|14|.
TGTGCCTGGAGTGTCGGAGCGGGGCAAGAGACCCAGTACTTC
CAWSVGAGQETQYF
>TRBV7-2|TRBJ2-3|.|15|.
TGTGCCAGCAGCTTAGAAGGGGGGCTTACAGATACGCAGTATTTT
CASSLEGGLTDTQYF
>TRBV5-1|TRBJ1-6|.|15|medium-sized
TGCGCCAGCAGCTTGGTCGTCGGGCCAGATTCACCCCTCCACTTT
CASSLVVGPDSPLHF
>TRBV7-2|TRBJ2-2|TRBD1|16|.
TGTGCCAGCAGCTTACGAGGGGGCGCGGTGGTCGGGGAGCTGTTTTTT
CASSLRGGAVVGELFF
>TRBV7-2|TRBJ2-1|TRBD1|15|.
TGTGCCAGCAGCCCCTATGGGAACAGGGGAAATGAGCAGTTCTTC
CASSPYGNRGNEQFF